The clone carrying this T cell receptor beta chain was counted ten times or more. This sample is drawn from a study of kidney transplant recipient with SARS-CoV-2 infection. Trimming stripped 4 bases from V and 7 bases from J, with 8 bases between. The CDR3 loop spans 13 amino acids. Looked up from germline, CDR1 is MNHGY and CDR2 is SAAAGT. MiXCR, run by TCRdb on the reads, gives a single entry per CDR3 protein. The table has about 240,000 distinct CDR3 sequences, 25% to 35% seen once. Sequencing was performed on a blood sample, taken at baseline and between days 110 and 120 from a kidney transplant recipient. The receptor was derived from a young adult male patient who had COVID-19 and was a kidney transplant recipient. Some T cells may possibly be graft donor cells. The J gene is TRBJ1-6, the V gene TRBV6-8, with D possibly matching TRBD1 (6 bases). DNA of the CDR3: TGTGCCAGCAGTTGGACAGTCAATTCACCCCTCCACTTT. Its translation is CASSWTVNSPLHF.